Listed here are 14 T cell receptor beta chains from one sample, sequenced in a study of cytomegalovirus exposure and HLA in healthy donors. Primers for the PCR totalled 60 Vbeta and 13 Jbeta. Generated by immunoSEQ multiplex PCR, the TCRdb table keeps only in-frame clones and is missing some. The repertoire consists of 90,000 to 120,000 clones, with roughly 80% occurring once and the leading ten covering less than 3%. Input material: PBMCs. Source of these receptors: a man under 40 in good health and CMV-seropositive.

The rearrangement links TRBV27 to TRBJ1-5; D may be TRBD1 (5 bases). Germline V CDR1 and CDR2: MNHEY, SMNVEV (reference sequence). This CDR3 is 15 amino acids long. V gave up 3 bases and J gave up 0 bases, with 9 bases separating them. CDR3 loop: CASSFDSYSNQPQHF. CDR3 DNA: TGTGCCAGCAGTTTCGACAGCTATAGCAATCAGCCCCAGCATTTT.

The chain is built from TRBV19 and TRBJ1-4; 8 positions agree with TRBD1. The ends lost 5 bases at V and 5 bases at J; junction bases unmatched: 7. The CDR3 is 15 residues long. The germline gives CDR1 LNHDA, CDR2 SQIVND (reference sequence). The CDR3 DNA reads as TGTGCCAGTAGTGCTCGGACAGGGATAAATGAAAAACTGTTTTTT. Translating it yields CASSARTGINEKLFF.

The chain recombines TRBV5-1 with TRBJ1-3, with a tentative D call TRBD1 (6 bases). The V and J ends lost 1 base and 8 bases respectively, with 16 bases between them. Germline V CDR1 and CDR2: SGHRS, YFSETQ. This CDR3 contains 15 residues. The CDR3 here is CASSLRDKSLDTIYF. CDR3 DNA sequence: TGCGCCAGCAGCTTGAGGGACAAGAGCCTAGACACCATATATTTT.

A few counts support this clone. This chain joins TRBV6-1 and TRBJ2-3, with 10 nucleotides matching TRBD2. The ends lost 6 bases at V and 1 base at J; junction bases unmatched: 4. The CDR3 consists of 15 residues. Germline V lookup: CDR1 MNHNS, CDR2 SASEGT. This chain's CDR3 is CASSLTSGGTDTQYF. The CDR3 nucleotides read TGTGCCAGCAGCCTCACTAGCGGGGGCACAGATACGCAGTATTTT.

This chain joins TRBV30 and TRBJ1-5; no clear D gene. The CDR3 runs 14 residues. Germline CDR1 GTSNPN, CDR2 SVGIG (reference sequence). Trimming pared 4 bases from V and 0 bases from J, leaving 10 bases between. CDR3 sequence: CAWTGTNSNQPQHF. CDR3 nucleotides: TGTGCCTGGACAGGTACAAATAGCAATCAGCCCCAGCATTTT.

The chain's CDR3 is CASTAAGQSGANVLTF. In DNA, the CDR3 is TGTGCCAGCACCGCCGCGGGGCAATCTGGGGCCAACGTCCTGACTTTC. The chain is built from TRBV7-8 and TRBJ2-6; possibly TRBD2 for D (6 bases). The V end was cut by 7 bases, the J end by 1 base, with 14 bases between. The CDR3 runs 16 residues. Germline lookup yields CDR1 SGHVS and CDR2 FQNEAQ.

The chain is built from TRBV5-6 and TRBJ2-2; the match to TRBD2 covers 10 bases. The junction had 5 bases not matched to a gene; V was cut back by 4 bases and J by 5 bases. The germline CDR1 and CDR2 sequences are SGHDT and YYEEEE. The CDR3 is made up of 15 amino acids. CDR3 loop: CASSPGTSVTGELFF. As DNA, the CDR3 is TGTGCCAGCAGCCCCGGGACTAGCGTTACCGGGGAGCTGTTTTTT.

This chain links TRBV6-1 with TRBJ2-5; possibly TRBD2 for D (5 bases). The V end lost 1 base, the J end lost 3 bases, and 15 bases lay between the germline ends. The CDR3 is 16 residues long. The germline gives CDR1 MNHNS, CDR2 SASEGT. The CDR3 DNA reads TGTGCCAGCAGTGAAGGTCCCGCCCTCGGGGAAGAGACCCAGTACTTC. As protein: CASSEGPALGEETQYF.

Only one count was recorded for this clone. This sequence joins TRBV7-9 and TRBJ2-7, with TRBD1 identical over 7 bases. The CDR3 loop spans 14 amino acids. The junction had 4 bases not matched to a gene; V was cut back by 5 bases and J by 0 bases. Germline CDR1 is SEHNR and CDR2 is FQNEAQ (reference sequence). The CDR3 nucleotides are TGTGCCAGCAGCCACCCAGGGGGCTCCTACGAGCAGTACTTC. Translation: CASSHPGGSYEQYF.

The chain has TRBV5-4 and TRBJ2-2; 9 bases align to TRBD2. V gave up 4 bases and J gave up 5 bases; unmatched junction bases: 9. The CDR3 consists of 16 residues. Germline V gene sequence: CDR1 SGHNT, CDR2 YYREEE (reference sequence). The CDR3 protein is CASSPPAGGLTGELFF. The CDR3 region has the DNA TGTGCCAGCAGCCCCCCCGCGGGGGGGCTTACCGGGGAGCTGTTTTTT.

The chain couples TRBV4-1 to TRBJ2-1; 12 bases fit TRBD1. Germline V gene sequence: CDR1 MGHRA, CDR2 YSYEKL. CDR3 length equals 16 residues. V gave up 4 bases and J gave up 6 bases; unmatched junction bases: 7. CDR3 in amino acids: CASSPLGQGAFNEQFF. CDR3 in DNA: TGCGCCAGCAGCCCCCTGGGACAGGGGGCCTTCAATGAGCAGTTCTTC.

The V and J genes are TRBV7-9 and TRBJ1-2, with TRBD1 as a possible D gene (6 bases). Germline V lookup: CDR1 SEHNR, CDR2 FQNEAQ (reference sequence). The CDR3 is made up of 14 amino acids. V was trimmed by 5 bases and J by 1 base, leaving 11 bases between them. The CDR3, as DNA: TGTGCCAGCAGCCCTGGACAGAATAACTATGGCTACACCTTC. Translated, it gives CASSPGQNNYGYTF.

The chain couples TRBV9 to TRBJ2-1, with 7 positions matching TRBD2. With 0 bases clipped from V and 9 bases from J, the junction kept 12 bases outside the gene matches. The CDR3 length is 16 residues. CDR1 and CDR2 (germline): SGDLS, YYNGEE. In DNA form, the CDR3 reads TGTGCCAGCAGCGTAGTCCTAGCGGCGAAAACAGGTGAGCAGTTCTTC. It specifies CASSVVLAAKTGEQFF.

This chain uses TRBV27 with TRBJ1-2; unclear D gene. V lost 2 bases, J lost 5 bases, and 12 bases lay in between. Germline-derived CDR1 and CDR2 are MNHEY and SMNVEV (reference sequence). This CDR3 has 14 residues. The CDR3 DNA follows: TGTGCCAGCAGTTTAGCGCGGGCGCGGTATGGCTACACCTTC. Amino acids: CASSLARARYGYTF.